This record looks at one TCR beta chain sequence and its context. Antigen unknown. The assay was immunoSEQ multiplex PCR, and TCRdb's table has in-frame clones only and misses some. The sample lists about 150,000 clones; approximately 86% were seen once. The data are from a study of cytomegalovirus exposure and HLA in healthy donors. Study in general: Both the 120 or so validation repertoires and the 550 to 750 first-cohort repertoires used the same platform, as reported by a later analysis.

Germline V CDR1 and CDR2: SGHRS, YFSETQ. The CDR3 has 14 residues. The V and J ends lost 4 bases and 2 bases respectively, with 13 bases between them. Study findings and constraints: Listed as cytomegalovirus-associated were 164 TCR beta chains. The tendency of first-cohort TCR clusters to co-occur in the 130 or so validation repertoires was identified by a subsequent analysis.

Source material: PBMCs. The sequence came from a man aged 18 to 30 in good health and CMV-seropositive. The chain recombines TRBV5-1 with TRBJ2-7; D is possibly TRBD1 (6 bases). The CDR3 region has the DNA TGCGCCAGCAGCGCACGACAGGCGGCCTACGAGCAGTACTTC. Encoded protein: CASSARQAAYEQYF.